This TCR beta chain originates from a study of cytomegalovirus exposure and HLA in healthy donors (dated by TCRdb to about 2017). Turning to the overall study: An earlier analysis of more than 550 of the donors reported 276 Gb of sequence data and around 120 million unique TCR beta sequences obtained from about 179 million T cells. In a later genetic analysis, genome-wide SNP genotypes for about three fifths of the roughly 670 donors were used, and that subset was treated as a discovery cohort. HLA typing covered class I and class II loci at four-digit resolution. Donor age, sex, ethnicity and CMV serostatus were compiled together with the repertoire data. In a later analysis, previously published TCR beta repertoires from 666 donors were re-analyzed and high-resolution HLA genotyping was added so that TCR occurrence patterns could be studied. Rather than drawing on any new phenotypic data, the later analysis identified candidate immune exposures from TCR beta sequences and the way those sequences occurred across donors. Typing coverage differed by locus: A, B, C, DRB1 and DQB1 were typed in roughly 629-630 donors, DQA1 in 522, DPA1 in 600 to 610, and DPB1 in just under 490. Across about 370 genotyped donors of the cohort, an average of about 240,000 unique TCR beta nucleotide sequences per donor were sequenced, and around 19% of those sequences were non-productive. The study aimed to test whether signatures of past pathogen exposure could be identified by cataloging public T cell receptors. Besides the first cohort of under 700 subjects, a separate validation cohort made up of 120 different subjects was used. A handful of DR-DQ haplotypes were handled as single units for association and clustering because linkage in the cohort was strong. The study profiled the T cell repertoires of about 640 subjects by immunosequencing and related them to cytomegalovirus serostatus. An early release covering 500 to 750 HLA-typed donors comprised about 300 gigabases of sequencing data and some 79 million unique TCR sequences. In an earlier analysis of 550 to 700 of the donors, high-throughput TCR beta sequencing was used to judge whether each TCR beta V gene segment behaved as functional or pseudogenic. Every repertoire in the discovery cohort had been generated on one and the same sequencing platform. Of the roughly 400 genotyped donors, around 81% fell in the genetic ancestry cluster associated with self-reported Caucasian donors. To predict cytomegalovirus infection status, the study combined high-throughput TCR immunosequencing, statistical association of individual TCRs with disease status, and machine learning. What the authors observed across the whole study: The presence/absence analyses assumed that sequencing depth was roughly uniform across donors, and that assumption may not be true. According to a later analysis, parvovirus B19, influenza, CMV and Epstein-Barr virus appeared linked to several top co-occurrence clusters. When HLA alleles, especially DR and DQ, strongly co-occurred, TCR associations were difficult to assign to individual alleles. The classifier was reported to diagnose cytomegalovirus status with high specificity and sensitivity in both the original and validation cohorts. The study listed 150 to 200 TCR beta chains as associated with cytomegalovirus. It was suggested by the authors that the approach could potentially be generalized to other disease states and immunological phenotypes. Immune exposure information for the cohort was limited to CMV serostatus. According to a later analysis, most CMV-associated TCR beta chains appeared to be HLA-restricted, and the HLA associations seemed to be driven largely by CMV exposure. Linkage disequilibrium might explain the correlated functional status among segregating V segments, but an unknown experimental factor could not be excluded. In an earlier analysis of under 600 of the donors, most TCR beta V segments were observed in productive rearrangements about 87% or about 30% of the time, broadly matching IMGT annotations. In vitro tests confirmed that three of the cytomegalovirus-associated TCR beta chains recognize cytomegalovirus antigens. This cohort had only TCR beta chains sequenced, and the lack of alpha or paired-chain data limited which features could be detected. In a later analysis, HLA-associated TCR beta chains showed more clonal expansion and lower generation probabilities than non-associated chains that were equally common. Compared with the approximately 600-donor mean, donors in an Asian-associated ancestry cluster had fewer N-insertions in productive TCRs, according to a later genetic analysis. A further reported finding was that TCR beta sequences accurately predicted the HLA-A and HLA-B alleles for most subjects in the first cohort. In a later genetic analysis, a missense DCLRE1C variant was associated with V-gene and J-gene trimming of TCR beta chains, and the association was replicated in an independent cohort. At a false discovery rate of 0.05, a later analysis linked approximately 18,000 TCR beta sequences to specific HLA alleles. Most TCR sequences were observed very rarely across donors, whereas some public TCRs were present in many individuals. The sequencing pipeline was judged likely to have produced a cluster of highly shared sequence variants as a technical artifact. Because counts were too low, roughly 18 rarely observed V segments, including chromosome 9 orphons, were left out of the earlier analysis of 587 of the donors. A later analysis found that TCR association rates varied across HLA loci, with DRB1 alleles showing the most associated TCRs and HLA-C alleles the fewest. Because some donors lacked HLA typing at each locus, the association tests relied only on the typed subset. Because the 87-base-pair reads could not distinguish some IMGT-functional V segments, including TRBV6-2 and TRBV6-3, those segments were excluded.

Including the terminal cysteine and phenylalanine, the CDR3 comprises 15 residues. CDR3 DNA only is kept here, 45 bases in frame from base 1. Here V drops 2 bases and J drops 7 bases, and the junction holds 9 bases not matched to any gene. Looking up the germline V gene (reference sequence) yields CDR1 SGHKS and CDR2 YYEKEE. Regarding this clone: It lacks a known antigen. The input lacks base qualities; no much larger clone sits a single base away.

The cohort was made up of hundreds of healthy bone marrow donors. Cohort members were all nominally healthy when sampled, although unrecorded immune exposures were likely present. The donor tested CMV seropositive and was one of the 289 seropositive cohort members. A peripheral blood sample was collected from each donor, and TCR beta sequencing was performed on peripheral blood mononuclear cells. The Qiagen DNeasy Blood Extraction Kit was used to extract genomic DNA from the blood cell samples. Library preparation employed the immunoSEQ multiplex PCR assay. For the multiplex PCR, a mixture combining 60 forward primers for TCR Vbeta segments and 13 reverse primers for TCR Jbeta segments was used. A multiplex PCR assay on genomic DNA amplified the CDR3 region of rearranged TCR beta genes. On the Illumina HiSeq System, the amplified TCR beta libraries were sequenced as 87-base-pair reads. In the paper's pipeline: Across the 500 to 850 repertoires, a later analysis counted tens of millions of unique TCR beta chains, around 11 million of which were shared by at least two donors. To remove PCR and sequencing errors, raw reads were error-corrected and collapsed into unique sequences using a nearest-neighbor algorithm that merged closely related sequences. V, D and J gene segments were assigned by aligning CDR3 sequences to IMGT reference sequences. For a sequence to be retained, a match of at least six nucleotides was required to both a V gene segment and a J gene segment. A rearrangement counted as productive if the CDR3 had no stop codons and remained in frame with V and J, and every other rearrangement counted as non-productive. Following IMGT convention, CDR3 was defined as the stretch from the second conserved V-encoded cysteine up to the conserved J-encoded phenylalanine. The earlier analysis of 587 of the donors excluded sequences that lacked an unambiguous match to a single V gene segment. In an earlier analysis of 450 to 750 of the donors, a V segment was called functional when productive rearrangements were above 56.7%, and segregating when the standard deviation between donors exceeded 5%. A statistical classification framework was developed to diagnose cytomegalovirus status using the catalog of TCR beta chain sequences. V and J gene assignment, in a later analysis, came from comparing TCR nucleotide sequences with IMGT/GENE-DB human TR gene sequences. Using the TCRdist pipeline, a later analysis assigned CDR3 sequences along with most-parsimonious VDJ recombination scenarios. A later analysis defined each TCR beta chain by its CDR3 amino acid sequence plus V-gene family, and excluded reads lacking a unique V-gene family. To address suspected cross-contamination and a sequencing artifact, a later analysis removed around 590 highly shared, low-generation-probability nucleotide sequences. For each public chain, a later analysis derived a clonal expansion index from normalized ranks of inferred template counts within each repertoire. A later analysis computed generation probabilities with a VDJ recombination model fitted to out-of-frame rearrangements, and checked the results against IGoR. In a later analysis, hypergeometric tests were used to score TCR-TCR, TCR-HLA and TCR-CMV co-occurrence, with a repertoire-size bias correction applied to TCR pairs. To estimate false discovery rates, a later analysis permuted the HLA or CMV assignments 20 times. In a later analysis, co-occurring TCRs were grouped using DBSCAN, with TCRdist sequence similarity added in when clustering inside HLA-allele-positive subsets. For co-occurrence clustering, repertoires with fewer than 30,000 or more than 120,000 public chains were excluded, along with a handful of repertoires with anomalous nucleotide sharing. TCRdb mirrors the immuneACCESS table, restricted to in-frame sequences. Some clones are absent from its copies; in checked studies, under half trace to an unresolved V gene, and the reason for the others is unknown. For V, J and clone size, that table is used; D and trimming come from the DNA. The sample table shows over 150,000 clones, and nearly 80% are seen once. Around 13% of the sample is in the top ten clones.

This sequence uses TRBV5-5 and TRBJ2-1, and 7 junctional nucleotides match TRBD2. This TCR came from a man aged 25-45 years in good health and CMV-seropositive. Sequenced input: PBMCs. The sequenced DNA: TGTGCCAGCAGCTTAGGAGCGGGATCGGGGAATGAGCAGTTCTTC. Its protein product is CASSLGAGSGNEQFF. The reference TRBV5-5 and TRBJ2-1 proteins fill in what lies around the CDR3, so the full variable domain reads DAGVTQSPTHLIKTRGQQVTLRCSPISGHKSVSWYQQVLGQGPQFIFQYYEKEERGRGNFPDRFSARQFPNYSSELNVNALLLGDSALYLCASSLGAGSGNEQFFGPGTRLTVL.